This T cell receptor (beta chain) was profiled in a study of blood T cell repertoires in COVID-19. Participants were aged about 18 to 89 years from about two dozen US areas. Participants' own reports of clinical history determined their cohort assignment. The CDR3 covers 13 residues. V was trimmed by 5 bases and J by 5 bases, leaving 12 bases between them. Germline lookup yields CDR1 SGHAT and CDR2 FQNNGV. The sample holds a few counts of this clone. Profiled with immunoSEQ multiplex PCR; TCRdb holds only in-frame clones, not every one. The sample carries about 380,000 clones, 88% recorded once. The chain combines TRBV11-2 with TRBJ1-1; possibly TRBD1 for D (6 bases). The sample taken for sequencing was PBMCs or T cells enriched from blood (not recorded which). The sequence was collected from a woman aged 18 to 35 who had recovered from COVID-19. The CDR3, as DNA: TGTGCCAGCAGCGACAGGTCGTCGACTGAAGCTTTCTTT. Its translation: CASSDRSSTEAFF. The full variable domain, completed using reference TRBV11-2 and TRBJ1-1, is EAGVAQSPRYKIIEKRQSVAFWCNPISGHATLYWYQQILGQGPKLLIQFQNNGVVDDSQLPKDRFSAERLKGVDSTLKIQPAKLEDSAVYLCASSDRSSTEAFFGQGTRLTVV.